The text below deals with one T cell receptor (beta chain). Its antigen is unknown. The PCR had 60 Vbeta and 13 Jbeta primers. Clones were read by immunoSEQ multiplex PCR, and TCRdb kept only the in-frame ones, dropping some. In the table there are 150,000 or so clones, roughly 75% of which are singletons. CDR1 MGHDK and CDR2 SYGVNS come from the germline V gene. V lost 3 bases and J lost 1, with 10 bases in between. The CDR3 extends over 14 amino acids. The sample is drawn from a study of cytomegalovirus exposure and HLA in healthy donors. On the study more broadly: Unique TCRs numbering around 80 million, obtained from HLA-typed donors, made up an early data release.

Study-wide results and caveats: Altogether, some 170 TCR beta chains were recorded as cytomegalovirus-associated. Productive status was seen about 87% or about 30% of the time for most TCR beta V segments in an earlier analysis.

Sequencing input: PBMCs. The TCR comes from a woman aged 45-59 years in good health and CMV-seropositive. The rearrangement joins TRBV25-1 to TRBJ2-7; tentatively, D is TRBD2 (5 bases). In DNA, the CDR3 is TGTGCCAGCAGTGACGCTAGAGGGTCCTACGAGCAGTACTTC. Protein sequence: CASSDARGSYEQYF.